The table lists the clone carrying this T cell receptor beta chain with a count of one. In each case, RNA was isolated and then reverse transcribed into cDNA as the sequencing template. Sequenced by immunoSEQ multiplex PCR; TCRdb stores in-frame clones only, minus some. This sample carries more than 150,000 clones, about three fifths of them seen once, and the ten largest clones take over 10%. Per the germline V gene, CDR1 is MNHNY and CDR2 is SVGAGI (reference sequence). The CDR3 runs to 14 residues. Trimming stripped 7 bases from V and 2 bases from J, with 13 bases between. The treatment: oral pan-JAK inhibitor, 5-10 mg twice daily. The investigators collected lesional scalp punch biopsies and peripheral blood from alopecia areata patients. The source of the sample is a study of CD8+ T cells in alopecia areata. Looking at the study overall: Tofacitinib treatment spanned 6 to 18 months, with 6 months off drug afterward.

The sequence was obtained from a human donor with alopecia areata. This material consisted of CD8+ T cells sorted from blood, taken at week 24, from a patient treated with tofacitinib. The V and J genes are TRBV6-6 and TRBJ2-3, with D hard to call. The CDR3 DNA follows: TGTGCCAGCACTGAGCGCTTTAACACAGATACGCAGTATTTT. Encoded protein: CASTERFNTDTQYF.